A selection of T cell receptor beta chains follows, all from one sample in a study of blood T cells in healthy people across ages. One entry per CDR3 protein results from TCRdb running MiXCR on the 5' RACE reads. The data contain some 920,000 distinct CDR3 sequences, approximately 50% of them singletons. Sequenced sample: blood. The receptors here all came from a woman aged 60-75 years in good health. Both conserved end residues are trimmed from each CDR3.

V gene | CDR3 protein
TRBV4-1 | ASSQVNFWNTGELF
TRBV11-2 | ASTLYSGANVLT
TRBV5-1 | ASSPTGPNNNEQF
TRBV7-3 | ASSLTGGRGEQY
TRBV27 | ASSSGGSYEQY
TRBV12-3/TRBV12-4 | ASSLETGYEQF
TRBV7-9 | ASSLGGLGTSQF
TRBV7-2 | ASSLLNRGTSDYNEQF
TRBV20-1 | SGTSTYEQF
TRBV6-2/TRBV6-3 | ASSCSGAGTFDDSNQPQH
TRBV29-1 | SVGRQGPNEKLF
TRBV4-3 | ASSQEAFGGINNEQF
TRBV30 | AWSESANPTDTQY
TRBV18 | ASSPRQGGMTYNEQF
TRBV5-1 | ASNLGGHRTSGRYEQY
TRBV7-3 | ASSLQGGRRYNEQF
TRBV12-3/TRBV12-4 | ASSLARDGYT
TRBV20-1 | SANCDNNSPLH
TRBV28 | ASPEGQGFYYEQY
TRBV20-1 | SARAPLAGVGNEQY
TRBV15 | ATSRDHYSYEQY
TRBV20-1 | SARSGGLAGVGTQY